The 5 T cell receptor beta chains below all came from one sample that was sequenced in a study of cytomegalovirus exposure and HLA in healthy donors. PCR involved 60 Vbeta and 13 Jbeta primers. Sequenced by immunoSEQ multiplex PCR; TCRdb stores in-frame clones only, minus some. The repertoire consists of about 120,000 clones, with over 65% occurring once and the leading ten covering roughly 13%. Sequencing used PBMCs. These receptors came from a man aged 25-45 years in good health and CMV-seropositive.

This clone was picked up a small number of times. The rearrangement joins TRBV7-9 to TRBJ2-3; no firm D call. Deletions cut 1 base from V and 6 bases from J, with 5 bases between. This CDR3 is built from 12 residues. Germline lookup yields CDR1 SEHNR and CDR2 FQNEAQ (reference sequence). The DNA of the CDR3 is TGTGCCAGCAGCTTAGTGAGCGATACGCAGTATTTT. This encodes CASSLVSDTQYF.

The rearrangement links TRBV7-2 to TRBJ1-2; D remains unclear. The CDR3 runs to 14 residues. The germline V gene encodes CDR1 SGHTA and CDR2 FQGNSA. V lost 5 bases, J lost 8 bases, and 18 bases lay in between. CDR3 sequence (DNA): TGTGCCAGCAGCCCTGACTCACGACGGGGAGGCTACACCTTC. Translating it yields CASSPDSRRGGYTF.

This clone came up a few times. The chain uses TRBV10-3 and TRBJ2-5, with 7 positions matching TRBD2. The DNA end favors TRBJ2-7, so the J call may be wrong. Germline CDR1 and CDR2: ENHRY and SYGVKD. The CDR3 consists of 13 residues. The CDR3: CAISLADSYEQYF. The CDR3 DNA reads as TGTGCCATCAGTCTAGCGGATTCCTACGAGCAGTACTTC.

The table lists this clone with a few counts. The chain employs TRBV5-4 and TRBJ2-7, with 7 nucleotides matching TRBD1. The junction had 10 bases not matched to a gene; V was cut back by 4 bases and J by 6 bases. This CDR3 is built from 14 residues. CDR1 and CDR2 from the germline V gene are SGHNT and YYREEE (reference sequence). The CDR3 nucleotides read TGTGCCAGCAGCCCCCCTTCGAAGGGGGCCGAGCAGTACTTC. Translation: CASSPPSKGAEQYF.

This clone showed up just a few times. This chain links TRBV5-1 with TRBJ2-3; weak D call: TRBD1 (6 bases). CDR1 and CDR2 from the germline V gene are SGHRS and YFSETQ. The CDR3 runs 14 residues. V was shortened by 4 bases and J by 2 bases, with 11 bases between the two germline ends. The chain's CDR3 is CASSAGQNTDTQYF. CDR3 nucleotide sequence: TGCGCCAGCAGCGCCGGACAGAACACAGATACGCAGTATTTT.